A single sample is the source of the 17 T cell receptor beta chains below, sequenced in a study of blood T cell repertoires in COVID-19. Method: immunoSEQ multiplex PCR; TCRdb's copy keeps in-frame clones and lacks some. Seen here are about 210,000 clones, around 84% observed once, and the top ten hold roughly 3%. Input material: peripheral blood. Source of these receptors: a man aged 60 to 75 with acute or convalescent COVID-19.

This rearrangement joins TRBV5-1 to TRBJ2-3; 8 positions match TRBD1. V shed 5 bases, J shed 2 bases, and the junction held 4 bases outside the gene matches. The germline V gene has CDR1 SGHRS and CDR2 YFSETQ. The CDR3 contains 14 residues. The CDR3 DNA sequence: TGCGCCAGCAGTGTGACAGGGGTCACAGATACGCAGTATTTT. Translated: CASSVTGVTDTQYF.

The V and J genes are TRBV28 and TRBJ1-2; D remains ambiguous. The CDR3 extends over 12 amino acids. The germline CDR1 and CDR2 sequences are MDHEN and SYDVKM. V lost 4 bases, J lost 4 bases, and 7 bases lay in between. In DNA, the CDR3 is TGTGCCAGCAGTTGGGCCCTCTATGGCTACACCTTC. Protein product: CASSWALYGYTF.

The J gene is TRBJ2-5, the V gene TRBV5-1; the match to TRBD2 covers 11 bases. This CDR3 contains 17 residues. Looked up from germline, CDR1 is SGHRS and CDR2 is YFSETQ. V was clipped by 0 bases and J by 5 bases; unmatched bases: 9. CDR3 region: CASSLDLSGGAGETQYF. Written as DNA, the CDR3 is TGCGCCAGCAGCTTGGATCTTAGCGGGGGGGCCGGTGAGACCCAGTACTTC.

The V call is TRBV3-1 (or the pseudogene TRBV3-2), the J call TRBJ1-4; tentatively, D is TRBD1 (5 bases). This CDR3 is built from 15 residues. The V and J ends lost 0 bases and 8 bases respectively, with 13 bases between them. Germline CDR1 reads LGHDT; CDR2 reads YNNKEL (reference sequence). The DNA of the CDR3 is TGTGCCAGCAGCCAAGATAAGGGGAGGCGAGAAAAACTGTTTTTT. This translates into CASSQDKGRREKLFF.

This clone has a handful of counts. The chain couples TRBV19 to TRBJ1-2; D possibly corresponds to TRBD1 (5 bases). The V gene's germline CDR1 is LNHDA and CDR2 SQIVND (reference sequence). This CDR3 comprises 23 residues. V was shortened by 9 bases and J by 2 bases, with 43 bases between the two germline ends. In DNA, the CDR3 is TGTGCCAGGAACTCTGCTCAGGGCATATCCCGAAGATATTCCCCAACGCGAAACTATGGCTACACCTTC. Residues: CARNSAQGISRRYSPTRNYGYTF.

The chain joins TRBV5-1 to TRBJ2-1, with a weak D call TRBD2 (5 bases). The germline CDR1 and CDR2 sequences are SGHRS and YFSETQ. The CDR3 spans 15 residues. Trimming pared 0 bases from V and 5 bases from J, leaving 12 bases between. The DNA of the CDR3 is TGCGCCAGCAGCTTGGTCGGGGTGGCACACAATGAGCAGTTCTTC. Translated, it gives CASSLVGVAHNEQFF. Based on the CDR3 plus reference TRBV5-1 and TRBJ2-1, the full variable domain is KAGVTQTPRYLIKTRGQQVTLSCSPISGHRSVSWYQQTPGQGLQFLFEYFSETQRNKGNFPGRFSGRQFSNSRSEMNVSTLELGDSALYLCASSLVGVAHNEQFFGPGTRLTVL.

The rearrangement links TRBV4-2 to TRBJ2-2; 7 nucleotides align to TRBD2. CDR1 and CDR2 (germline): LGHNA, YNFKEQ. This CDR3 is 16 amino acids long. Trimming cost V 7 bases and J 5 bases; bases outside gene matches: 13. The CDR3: CASIPSVGGWTGELFF. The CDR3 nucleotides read TGTGCCAGCATTCCTTCTGTGGGGGGGTGGACCGGGGAGCTGTTTTTT.

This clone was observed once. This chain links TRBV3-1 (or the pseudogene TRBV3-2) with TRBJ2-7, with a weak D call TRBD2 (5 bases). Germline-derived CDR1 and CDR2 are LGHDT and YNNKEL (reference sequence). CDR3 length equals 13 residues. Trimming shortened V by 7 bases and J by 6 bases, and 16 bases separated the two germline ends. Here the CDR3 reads CASTSTRGGEQYF. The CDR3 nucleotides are TGTGCCAGCACCTCAACCCGGGGTGGCGAGCAGTACTTC.

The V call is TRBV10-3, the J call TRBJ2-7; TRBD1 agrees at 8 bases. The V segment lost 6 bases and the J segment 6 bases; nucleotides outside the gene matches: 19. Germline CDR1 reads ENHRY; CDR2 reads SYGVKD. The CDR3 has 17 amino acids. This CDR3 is CAIRGYNPGQEWGEQYF. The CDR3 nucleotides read TGTGCCATCAGGGGTTATAATCCGGGACAGGAGTGGGGCGAGCAGTACTTC.

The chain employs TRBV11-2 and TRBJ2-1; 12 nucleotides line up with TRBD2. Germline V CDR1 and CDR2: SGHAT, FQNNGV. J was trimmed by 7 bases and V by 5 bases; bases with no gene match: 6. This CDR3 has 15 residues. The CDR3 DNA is TGTGCCAGCAGCCTGACTAGCGGGGGTAGTAATGAGCAGTTCTTC. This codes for CASSLTSGGSNEQFF.

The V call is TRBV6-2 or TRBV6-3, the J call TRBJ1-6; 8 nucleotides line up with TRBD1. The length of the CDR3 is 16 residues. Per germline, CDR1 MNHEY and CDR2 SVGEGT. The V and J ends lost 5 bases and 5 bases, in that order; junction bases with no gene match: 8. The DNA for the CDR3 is TGTGCCAGCAGTAACACAGGGGGTGCGAATAATTCACCCCTCCACTTT. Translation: CASSNTGGANNSPLHF.

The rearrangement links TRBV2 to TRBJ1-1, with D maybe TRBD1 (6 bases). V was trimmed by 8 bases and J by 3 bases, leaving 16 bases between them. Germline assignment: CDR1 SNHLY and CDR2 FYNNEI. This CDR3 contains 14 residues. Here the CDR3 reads CASRRQDRYTEAFF. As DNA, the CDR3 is TGTGCCAGCCGTAGACAGGACCGATACACTGAAGCTTTCTTT. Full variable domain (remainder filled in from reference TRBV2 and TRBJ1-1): EPEVTQTPSHQVTQMGQEVILRCVPISNHLYFYWYRQILGQKVEFLVSFYNNEISEKSEIFDDQFSVERPDGSNFTLKIRSTKLEDSAMYFCASRRQDRYTEAFFGQGTRLTVV.

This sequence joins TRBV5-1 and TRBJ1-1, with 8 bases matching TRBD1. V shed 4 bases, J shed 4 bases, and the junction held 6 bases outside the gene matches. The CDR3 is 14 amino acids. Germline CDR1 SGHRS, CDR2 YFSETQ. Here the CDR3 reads CASSPTGGSTEAFF. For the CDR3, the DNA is TGCGCCAGCAGCCCTACAGGGGGGAGCACTGAAGCTTTCTTT.

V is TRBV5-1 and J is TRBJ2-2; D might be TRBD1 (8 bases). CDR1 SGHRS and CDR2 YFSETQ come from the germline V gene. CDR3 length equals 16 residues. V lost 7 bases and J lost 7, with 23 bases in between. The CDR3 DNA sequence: TGCGCCAGCGCACGGAGCGGGGCTGGACAGGGCGGGGAGCTGTTTTTT. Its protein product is CASARSGAGQGGELFF.

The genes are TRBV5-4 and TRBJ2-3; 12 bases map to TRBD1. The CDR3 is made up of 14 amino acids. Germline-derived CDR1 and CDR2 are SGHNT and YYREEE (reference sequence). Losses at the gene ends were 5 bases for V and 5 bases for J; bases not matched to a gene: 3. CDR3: CASSGTGGVDTQYF. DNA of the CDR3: TGTGCCAGCAGTGGGACAGGGGGCGTAGATACGCAGTATTTT.

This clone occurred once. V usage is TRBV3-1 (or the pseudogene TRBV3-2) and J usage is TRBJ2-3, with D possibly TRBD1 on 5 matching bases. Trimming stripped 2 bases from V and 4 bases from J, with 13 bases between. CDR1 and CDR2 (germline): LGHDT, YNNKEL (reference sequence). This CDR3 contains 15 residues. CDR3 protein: CASSQFGQGPDTQYF. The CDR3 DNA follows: TGTGCCAGCAGCCAATTCGGGCAGGGCCCAGATACGCAGTATTTT.

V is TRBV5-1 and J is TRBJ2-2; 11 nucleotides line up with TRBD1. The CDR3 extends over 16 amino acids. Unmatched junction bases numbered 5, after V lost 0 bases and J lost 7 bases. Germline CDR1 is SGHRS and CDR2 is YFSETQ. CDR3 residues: CASSLGTGGSVGELFF. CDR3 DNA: TGCGCCAGCAGCTTGGGGACAGGGGGCAGCGTCGGGGAGCTGTTTTTT.